These 8 T cell receptor beta chains originate from one sample sequenced in a study of long-term antiretroviral therapy in people with HIV. Survey level was the resolution at which the v3.0 immunoSEQ assay ran. This table comes from immunoSEQ multiplex PCR, and its TCRdb copy is limited to in-frame clones, with some not included. Of about 25,000 clones in the sample, under 85% were seen once. The sample in question was unsorted PBMCs, obtained 2.1 years after starting antiretroviral therapy. These receptors were collected from a man aged 25-45 years with HIV.

The rearrangement links TRBV7-9 to TRBJ2-1, with 9 positions matching TRBD2. Trimming cost V 3 bases and J 9 bases; bases outside gene matches: 9. CDR1 and CDR2 from the germline V gene are SEHNR and FQNEAQ (reference sequence). The CDR3 has 15 residues. Here the CDR3 DNA reads TGTGCCAGCAGCTTTAGCGGGAGTGGGTCCGGTGAGCAGTTCTTC. It yields the protein CASSFSGSGSGEQFF.

This clone was seen just once. This chain connects TRBV6-1 to TRBJ2-5; TRBD1 matches 8 bases. The CDR3 spans 15 residues. The germline V gene has CDR1 MNHNS and CDR2 SASEGT. J was trimmed by 3 bases and V by 1 base; bases with no gene match: 4. This chain's CDR3 is CASSEGTGPEETQYF. Written as DNA, the CDR3 is TGTGCCAGCAGTGAAGGGACAGGGCCTGAAGAGACCCAGTACTTC.

V gene TRBV7-2 combines with J gene TRBJ1-4; D not certain. V lost 5 bases and J lost 0, with 13 bases in between. This CDR3 region has 16 residues. Germline assignment: CDR1 SGHTA and CDR2 FQGNSA. CDR3 protein: CASSLNNRATNEKLFF. The DNA of the CDR3 is TGTGCCAGCAGCCTAAATAACCGTGCAACTAATGAAAAACTGTTTTTT.

This chain uses TRBV4-3 with TRBJ2-7, with TRBD2 identical over 12 bases. The CDR3 consists of 15 residues. J lost 1 base, V lost 4 bases, and 2 bases had no gene match. Germline values: CDR1 LGHNA, CDR2 YSLEER. Here the CDR3 reads CASSLGLAGSYEQYF. The CDR3 nucleotides read TGCGCCAGCAGCCTTGGACTAGCGGGATCCTACGAGCAGTACTTC.

The chain couples TRBV5-1 to TRBJ2-5; D possibly corresponds to TRBD1 (6 bases). Trimming pared 1 base from V and 5 bases from J, leaving 24 bases between. Germline lookup yields CDR1 SGHRS and CDR2 YFSETQ. The CDR3 contains 18 residues. The CDR3 region is CASSLWGTGSKQGETQYF. The CDR3 DNA is TGCGCCAGCAGCTTGTGGGGCACAGGGTCGAAGCAAGGCGAGACCCAGTACTTC.

This rearrangement joins TRBV14 to TRBJ2-5; 12 bases line up with TRBD2. This CDR3 region has 16 residues. The trim removed 3 bases at V and 2 bases at J, leaving 4 bases unmatched. CDR1 is SGHDN and CDR2 is FVKESK in the germline V gene. The CDR3, as DNA: TGTGCCAGCAGCCATCCCGGACTAGCGGGGCAAGAGACCCAGTACTTC. Translated: CASSHPGLAGQETQYF.

The chain combines TRBV2 with TRBJ1-2; 7 bases agree with TRBD1. V shed 5 bases and J 3 bases; nucleotides not matched to a gene: 6. CDR3 size: 14 residues. CDR1 and CDR2 (germline): SNHLY, FYNNEI. CDR3 sequence (DNA): TGTGCCAGCAGTCCCAGGGGGAACCACTATGGCTACACCTTC. As protein: CASSPRGNHYGYTF.

The chain uses TRBV9 and TRBJ2-7; tentative D call: TRBD2 (7 bases). CDR3 length: 18 residues. Trimming took off 0 bases at V and 0 bases at J, with 19 bases between the two ends. Per germline, CDR1 SGDLS and CDR2 YYNGEE. Written as DNA, the CDR3 is TGTGCCAGCAGCGTAGAGAGTGGGGGGGCTACTAGCTCCTACGAGCAGTACTTC. Its translation: CASSVESGGATSSYEQYF. The variable domain in full, completed from reference TRBV9 and TRBJ2-7, reads DSGVTQTPKHLITATGQRVTLRCSPRSGDLSVYWYQQSLDQGLQFLIQYYNGEERAKGNILERFSAQQFPDLHSELNLSSLELGDSALYFCASSVESGGATSSYEQYFGPGTRLTVT.